This TCR beta chain was obtained from a study of blood T cell repertoires in COVID-19. About the research overall: Each recovered donor of Cohort 3 presented with two negative PCRs, clearance, or symptom resolution.

Participants were aged about 18 to 100 years, lived in some 23 US areas, and enrolled virtually. Participants' reported clinical history set cohort assignment. The germline V gene encodes CDR1 SNHLY and CDR2 FYNNEI. The CDR3 sequence is 13 residues long. With 7 bases removed from V and 5 bases from J, the gap between germline ends came to 14 bases. In the original analysis: Reference gene primer amplification in the assay estimated nucleated cell counts. Produced via immunoSEQ multiplex PCR; TCRdb's table is partial and in-frame only. From that table come the V and J calls and clone size; the DNA was used to work out D and trimming. The sample consists of more than 200,000 clones, around 86% of them appearing once.

The chain is built from TRBV2 and TRBJ1-2; possibly TRBD1 for D (6 bases). This TCR was recovered from a man aged 25-45 years in a cohort exposed to, infected with or recovered from COVID-19 (not recorded which). Specimen: PBMCs or T cells enriched from blood (not recorded which). The CDR3 here is CASTGGQEYGYTF. The CDR3 region has the DNA TGTGCCAGCACGGGGGGGCAGGAATATGGCTACACCTTC. Filled out from reference TRBV2 and TRBJ1-2, the complete variable domain reads EPEVTQTPSHQVTQMGQEVILRCVPISNHLYFYWYRQILGQKVEFLVSFYNNEISEKSEIFDDQFSVERPDGSNFTLKIRSTKLEDSAMYFCASTGGQEYGYTFGSGTRLTVV.